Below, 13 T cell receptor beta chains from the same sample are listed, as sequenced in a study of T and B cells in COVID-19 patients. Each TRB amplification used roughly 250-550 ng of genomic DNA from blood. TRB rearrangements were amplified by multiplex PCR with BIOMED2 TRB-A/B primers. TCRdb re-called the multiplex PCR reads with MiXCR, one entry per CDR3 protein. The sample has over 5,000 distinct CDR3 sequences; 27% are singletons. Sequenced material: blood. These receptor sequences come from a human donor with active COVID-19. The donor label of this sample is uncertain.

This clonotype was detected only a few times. CDR3 sequence (DNA): TGTGCCAGCAGTTTAGACAGGGGGACCGGGGGGCCCCAGCATTTT. It codes for CASSLDRGTGGPQHF. This sequence joins TRBV12-3 or TRBV12-4 and TRBJ1-5, with 8 bases aligning to TRBD1. The J segment lost 9 bases and the V segment lost 1 base, leaving 8 bases of the junction unmatched. This CDR3 is 15 amino acids long.

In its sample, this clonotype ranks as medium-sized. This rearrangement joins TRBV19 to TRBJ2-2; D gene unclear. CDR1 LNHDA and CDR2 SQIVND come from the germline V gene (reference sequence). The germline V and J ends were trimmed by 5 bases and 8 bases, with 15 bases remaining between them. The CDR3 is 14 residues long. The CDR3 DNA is TGTGCCAGTAGTTCGACCCGCATTAAGGGGGAGCTGTTTTTT. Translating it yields CASSSTRIKGELFF. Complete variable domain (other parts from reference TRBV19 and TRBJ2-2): DGGITQSPKYLFRKEGQNVTLSCEQNLNHDAMYWYRQDPGQGLRLIYYSQIVNDFQKGDIAEGYSVSREKKESFPLTVTSAQKNPTAFYLCASSSTRIKGELFFGEGSRLTVL.

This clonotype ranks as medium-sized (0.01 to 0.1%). This chain's CDR3 is CASSLAGGRGTDTQYF. The DNA of the CDR3 is TGTGCCAGCAGCTTGGCGGGCGGGAGGGGCACAGATACGCAGTATTTT. The V call is TRBV5-6, the J call TRBJ2-3; TRBD2 aligns across 9 bases. Germline V CDR1 and CDR2: SGHDT, YYEEEE. The CDR3 spans 16 residues. V lost 0 bases and J lost 1; bases outside the gene matches: 3.

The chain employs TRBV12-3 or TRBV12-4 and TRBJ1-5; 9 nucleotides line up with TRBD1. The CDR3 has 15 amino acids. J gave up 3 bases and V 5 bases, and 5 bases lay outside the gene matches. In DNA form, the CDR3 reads TGTGCCAGCAGTATGCGGGACAGGGTCAATCAGCCCCAGCATTTT. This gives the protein CASSMRDRVNQPQHF.

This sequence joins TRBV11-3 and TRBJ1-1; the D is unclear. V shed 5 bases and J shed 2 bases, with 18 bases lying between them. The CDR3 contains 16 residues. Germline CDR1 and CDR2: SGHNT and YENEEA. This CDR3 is CASSTKRRPFNTEAFF. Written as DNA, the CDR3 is TGTGCCAGCAGCACGAAACGGAGACCCTTTAACACTGAAGCTTTCTTT.

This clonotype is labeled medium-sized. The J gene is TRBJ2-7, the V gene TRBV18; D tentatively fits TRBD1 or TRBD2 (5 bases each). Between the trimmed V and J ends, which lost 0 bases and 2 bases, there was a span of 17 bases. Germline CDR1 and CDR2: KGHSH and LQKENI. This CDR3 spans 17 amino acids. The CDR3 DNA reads TGTGCCAGCTCACCACCTCAGTCAGGGAGCGCAGCCTACGAGCAGTACTTC. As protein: CASSPPQSGSAAYEQYF.

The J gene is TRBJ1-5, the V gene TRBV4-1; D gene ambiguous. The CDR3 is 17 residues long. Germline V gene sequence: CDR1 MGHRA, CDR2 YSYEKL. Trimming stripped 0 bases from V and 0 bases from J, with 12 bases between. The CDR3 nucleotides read TGCGCCAGCAGCCAAGACTCGGTGGGGAATAGCAATCAGCCCCAGCATTTT. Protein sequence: CASSQDSVGNSNQPQHF.

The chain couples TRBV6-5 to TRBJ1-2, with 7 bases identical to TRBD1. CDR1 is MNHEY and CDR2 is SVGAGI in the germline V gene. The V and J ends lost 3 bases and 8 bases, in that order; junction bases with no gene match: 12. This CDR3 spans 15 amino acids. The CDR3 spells CASSYFQGGSEGYTF. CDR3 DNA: TGTGCCAGCAGTTATTTTCAGGGGGGCTCAGAAGGCTACACCTTC.

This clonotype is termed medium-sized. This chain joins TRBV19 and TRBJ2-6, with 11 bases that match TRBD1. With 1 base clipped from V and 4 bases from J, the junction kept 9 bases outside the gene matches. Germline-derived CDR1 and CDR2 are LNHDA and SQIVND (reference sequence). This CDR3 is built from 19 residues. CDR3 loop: CASSIVRDRGLRGANVLTF. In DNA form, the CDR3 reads TGTGCCAGTAGTATAGTGCGGGACAGGGGGTTGAGAGGGGCCAACGTCCTGACTTTC.

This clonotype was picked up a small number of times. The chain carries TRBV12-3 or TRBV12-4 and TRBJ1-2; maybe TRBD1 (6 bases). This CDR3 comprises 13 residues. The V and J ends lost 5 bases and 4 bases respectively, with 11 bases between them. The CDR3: CASSPGEGYGYTF. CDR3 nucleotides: TGTGCCAGCAGTCCAGGGGAGGGCTATGGCTACACCTTC.

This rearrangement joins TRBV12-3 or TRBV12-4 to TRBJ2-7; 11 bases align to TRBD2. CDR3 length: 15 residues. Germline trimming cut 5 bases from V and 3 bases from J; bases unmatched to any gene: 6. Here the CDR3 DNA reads TGTGCCAGCAGTGCGCCCGGGACTAGCGGCTACGAGCAGTACTTC. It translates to CASSAPGTSGYEQYF.

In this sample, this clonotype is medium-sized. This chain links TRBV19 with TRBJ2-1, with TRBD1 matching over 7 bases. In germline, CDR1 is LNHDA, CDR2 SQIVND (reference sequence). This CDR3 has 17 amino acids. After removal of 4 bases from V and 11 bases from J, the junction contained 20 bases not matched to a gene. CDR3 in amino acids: CASSTPRTGQFTMKQFF. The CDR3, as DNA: TGTGCCAGTAGTACACCACGGACGGGACAGTTTACAATGAAGCAGTTCTTC.

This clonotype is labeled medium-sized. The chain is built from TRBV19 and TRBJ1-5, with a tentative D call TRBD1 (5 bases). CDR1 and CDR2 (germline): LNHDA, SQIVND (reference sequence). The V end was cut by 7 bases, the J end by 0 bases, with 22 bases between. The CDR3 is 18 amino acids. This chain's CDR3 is CASTMAFFGGFSNQPQHF. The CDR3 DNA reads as TGTGCCAGTACCATGGCCTTTTTCGGGGGATTTAGCAATCAGCCCCAGCATTTT.